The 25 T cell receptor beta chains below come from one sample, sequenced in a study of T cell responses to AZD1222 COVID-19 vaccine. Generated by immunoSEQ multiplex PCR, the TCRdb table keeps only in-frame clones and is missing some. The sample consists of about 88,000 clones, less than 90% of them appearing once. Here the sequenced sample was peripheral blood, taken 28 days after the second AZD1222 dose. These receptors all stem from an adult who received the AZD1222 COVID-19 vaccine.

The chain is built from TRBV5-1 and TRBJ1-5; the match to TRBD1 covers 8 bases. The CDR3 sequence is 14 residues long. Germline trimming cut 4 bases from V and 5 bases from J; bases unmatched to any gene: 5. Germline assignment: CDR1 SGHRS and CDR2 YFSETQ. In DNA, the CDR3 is TGCGCCAGCAGCCAAGGGACAGGCGATCAGCCCCAGCATTTT. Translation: CASSQGTGDQPQHF.

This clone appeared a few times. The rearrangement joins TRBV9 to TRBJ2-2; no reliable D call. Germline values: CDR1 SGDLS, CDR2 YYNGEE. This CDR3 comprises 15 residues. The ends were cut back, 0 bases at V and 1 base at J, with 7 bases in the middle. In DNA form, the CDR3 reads TGTGCCAGCAGCGTAGCCGTCGGGAACACCGGGGAGCTGTTTTTT. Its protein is CASSVAVGNTGELFF.

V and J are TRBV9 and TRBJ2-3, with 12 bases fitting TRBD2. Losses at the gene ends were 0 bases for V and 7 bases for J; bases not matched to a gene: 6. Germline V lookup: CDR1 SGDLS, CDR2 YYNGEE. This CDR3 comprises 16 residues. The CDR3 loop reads CASSVGLAGEFNTQYF. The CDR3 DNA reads TGTGCCAGCAGCGTAGGACTAGCGGGGGAATTCAATACGCAGTATTTT.

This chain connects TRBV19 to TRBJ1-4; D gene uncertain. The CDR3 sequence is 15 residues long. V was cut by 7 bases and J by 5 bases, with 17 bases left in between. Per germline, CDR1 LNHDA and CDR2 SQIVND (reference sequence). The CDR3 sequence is CASTRVDAGNEKLFF. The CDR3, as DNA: TGTGCCAGTACTCGGGTTGACGCCGGGAATGAAAAACTGTTTTTT.

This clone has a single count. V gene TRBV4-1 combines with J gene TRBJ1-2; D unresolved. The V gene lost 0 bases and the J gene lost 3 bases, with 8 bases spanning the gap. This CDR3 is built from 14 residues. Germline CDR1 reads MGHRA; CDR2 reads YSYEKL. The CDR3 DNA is TGCGCCAGCAGCCAAGACGGGATCCACTATGGCTACACCTTC. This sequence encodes CASSQDGIHYGYTF.

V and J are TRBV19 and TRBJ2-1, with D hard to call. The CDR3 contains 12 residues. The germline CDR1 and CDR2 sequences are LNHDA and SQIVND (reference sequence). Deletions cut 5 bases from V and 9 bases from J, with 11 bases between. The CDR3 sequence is CASSPLVGEQFF. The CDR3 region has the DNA TGTGCCAGTAGTCCCCTTGTAGGTGAGCAGTTCTTC.

This CDR3 is CSVGQVQETQYF. In nucleotides, the CDR3 is TGCAGCGTTGGGCAGGTCCAAGAGACCCAGTACTTC. The chain combines TRBV29-1 with TRBJ2-5; D remains unclear. V gave up 4 bases and J gave up 1 base, with 7 bases separating them. Germline V CDR1 and CDR2: SQVTM, ANQGSEA. The CDR3 extends over 12 amino acids.

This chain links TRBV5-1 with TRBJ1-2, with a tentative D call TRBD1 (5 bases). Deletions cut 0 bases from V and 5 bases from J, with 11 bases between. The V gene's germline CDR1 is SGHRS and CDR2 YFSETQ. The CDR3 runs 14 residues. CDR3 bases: TGCGCCAGCAGCTTGGCCGTGACAGCATATGGCTACACCTTC. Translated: CASSLAVTAYGYTF. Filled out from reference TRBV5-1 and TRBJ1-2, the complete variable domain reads KAGVTQTPRYLIKTRGQQVTLSCSPISGHRSVSWYQQTPGQGLQFLFEYFSETQRNKGNFPGRFSGRQFSNSRSEMNVSTLELGDSALYLCASSLAVTAYGYTFGSGTRLTVV.

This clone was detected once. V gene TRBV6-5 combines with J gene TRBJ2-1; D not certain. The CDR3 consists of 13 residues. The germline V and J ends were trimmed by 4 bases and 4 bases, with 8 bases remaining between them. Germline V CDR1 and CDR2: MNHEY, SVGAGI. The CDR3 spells CASSFGRYNEQFF. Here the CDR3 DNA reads TGTGCCAGCAGTTTTGGACGTTACAATGAGCAGTTCTTC.

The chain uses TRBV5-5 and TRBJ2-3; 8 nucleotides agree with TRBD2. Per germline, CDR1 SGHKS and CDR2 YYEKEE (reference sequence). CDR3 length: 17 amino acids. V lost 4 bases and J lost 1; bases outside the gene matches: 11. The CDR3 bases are TGTGCCAGCAGCCCTGGCTTCGGTAGCGGGGGCACAGATACGCAGTATTTT. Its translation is CASSPGFGSGGTDTQYF.

CDR3 DNA sequence: TGTGCCAGCAGCTTAGCGCTAGCGGGGCACTACGAGCAGTACTTC. It translates to CASSLALAGHYEQYF. The V gene is TRBV7-9, the J gene TRBJ2-7, with 9 positions matching TRBD2. The germline CDR1 and CDR2 sequences are SEHNR and FQNEAQ (reference sequence). V trimming: 0 bases; J trimming: 3 bases; junction bases outside the gene matches: 3. The length of the CDR3 is 15 residues.

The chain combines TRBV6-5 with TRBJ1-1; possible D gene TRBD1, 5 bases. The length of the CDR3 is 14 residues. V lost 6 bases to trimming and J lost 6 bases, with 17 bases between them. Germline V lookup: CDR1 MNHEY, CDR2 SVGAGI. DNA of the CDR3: TGTGCCAGCAGAGCGGGACCCGGCCGGGCTGAAGCTTTCTTT. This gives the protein CASRAGPGRAEAFF.

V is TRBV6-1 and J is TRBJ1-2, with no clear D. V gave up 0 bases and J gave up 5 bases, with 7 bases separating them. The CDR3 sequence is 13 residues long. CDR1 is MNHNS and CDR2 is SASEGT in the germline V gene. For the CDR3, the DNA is TGTGCCAGCAGTGAAGCAGCTCTATATGGCTACACCTTC. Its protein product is CASSEAALYGYTF.

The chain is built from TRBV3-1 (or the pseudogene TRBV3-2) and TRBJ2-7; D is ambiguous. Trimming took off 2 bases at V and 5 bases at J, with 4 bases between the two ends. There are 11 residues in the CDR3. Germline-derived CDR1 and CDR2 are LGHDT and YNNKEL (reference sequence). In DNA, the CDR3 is TGTGCCAGCAGCCAATCTAACGAGCAGTACTTC. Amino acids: CASSQSNEQYF.

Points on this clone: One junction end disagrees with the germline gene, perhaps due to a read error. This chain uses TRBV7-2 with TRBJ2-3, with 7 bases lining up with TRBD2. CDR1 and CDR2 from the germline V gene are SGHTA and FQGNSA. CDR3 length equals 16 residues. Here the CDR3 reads CASSLAVTASTDTQYF. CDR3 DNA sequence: TGTGCCAGCAGCCTAGCGGTTACCGCTAGCACAGATACGCAGTATTTT.

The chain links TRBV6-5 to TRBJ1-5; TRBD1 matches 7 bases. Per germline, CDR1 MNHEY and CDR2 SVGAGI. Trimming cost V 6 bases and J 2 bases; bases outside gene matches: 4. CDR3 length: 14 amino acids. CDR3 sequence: CASRTGYGNQPQHF. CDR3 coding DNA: TGTGCCAGCAGGACAGGGTACGGCAATCAGCCCCAGCATTTT.

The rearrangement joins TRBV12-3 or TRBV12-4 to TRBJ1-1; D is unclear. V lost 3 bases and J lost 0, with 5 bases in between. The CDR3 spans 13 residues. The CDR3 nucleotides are TGTGCCAGCAGTTTGATCCTGAACACTGAAGCTTTCTTT. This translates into CASSLILNTEAFF.

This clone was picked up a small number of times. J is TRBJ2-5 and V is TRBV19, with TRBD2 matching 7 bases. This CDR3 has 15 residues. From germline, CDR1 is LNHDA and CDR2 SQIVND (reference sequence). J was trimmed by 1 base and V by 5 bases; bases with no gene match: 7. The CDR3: CASSGSGTTQETQYF. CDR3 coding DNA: TGTGCCAGTAGTGGCTCCGGGACTACCCAAGAGACCCAGTACTTC. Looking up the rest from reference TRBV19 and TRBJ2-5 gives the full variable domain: DGGITQSPKYLFRKEGQNVTLSCEQNLNHDAMYWYRQDPGQGLRLIYYSQIVNDFQKGDIAEGYSVSREKKESFPLTVTSAQKNPTAFYLCASSGSGTTQETQYFGPGTRLLVL.

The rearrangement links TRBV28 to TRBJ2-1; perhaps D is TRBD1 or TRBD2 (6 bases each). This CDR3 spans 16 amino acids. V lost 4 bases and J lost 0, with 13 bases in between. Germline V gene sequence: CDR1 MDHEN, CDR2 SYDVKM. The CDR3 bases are TGTGCCAGCAGTTCCTCGGGGGCGAGCTCCTACAATGAGCAGTTCTTC. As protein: CASSSSGASSYNEQFF. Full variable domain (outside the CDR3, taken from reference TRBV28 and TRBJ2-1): DVKVTQSSRYLVKRTGEKVFLECVQDMDHENMFWYRQDPGLGLRLIYFSYDVKMKEKGDIPEGYSVSREKKERFSLILESASTNQTSMYLCASSSSGASSYNEQFFGPGTRLTVL.

Here the CDR3 DNA reads TGTGCCAGTAGTATGGTGGGGCGCGGGGCACGCGAGCAGTACTTC. It translates to CASSMVGRGAREQYF. V usage is TRBV19 and J usage is TRBJ2-7; perhaps TRBD2 as D (6 bases). Per germline, CDR1 LNHDA and CDR2 SQIVND (reference sequence). CDR3 size: 15 residues. The V gene lost 3 bases and the J gene lost 6 bases, with 18 bases spanning the gap.

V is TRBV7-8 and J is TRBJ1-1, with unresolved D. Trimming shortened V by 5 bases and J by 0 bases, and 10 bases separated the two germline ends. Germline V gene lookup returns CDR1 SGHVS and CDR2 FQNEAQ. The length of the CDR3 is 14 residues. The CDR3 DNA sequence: TGTGCCAGCAGCCGAGGGATGATGAACACTGAAGCTTTCTTT. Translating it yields CASSRGMMNTEAFF.

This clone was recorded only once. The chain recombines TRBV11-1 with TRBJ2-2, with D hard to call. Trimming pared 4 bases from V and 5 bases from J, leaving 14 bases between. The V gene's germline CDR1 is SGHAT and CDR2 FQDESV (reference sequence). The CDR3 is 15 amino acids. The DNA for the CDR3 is TGTGCCAGCAGCTGGATGACAACCCAGACCGGGGAGCTGTTTTTT. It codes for CASSWMTTQTGELFF.

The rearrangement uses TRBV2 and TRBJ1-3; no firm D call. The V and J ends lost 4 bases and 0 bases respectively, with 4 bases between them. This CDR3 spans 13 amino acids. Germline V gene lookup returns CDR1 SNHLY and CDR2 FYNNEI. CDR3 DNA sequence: TGTGCCAGCAGTGCCAGCTCTGGAAACACCATATATTTT. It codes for CASSASSGNTIYF.

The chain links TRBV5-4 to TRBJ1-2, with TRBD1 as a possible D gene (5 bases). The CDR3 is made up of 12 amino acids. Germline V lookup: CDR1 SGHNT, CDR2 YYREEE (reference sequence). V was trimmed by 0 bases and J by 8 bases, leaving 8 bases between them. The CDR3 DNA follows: TGTGCCAGCAGCTTGGACAGGCGGGGCTACACCTTC. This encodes CASSLDRRGYTF.

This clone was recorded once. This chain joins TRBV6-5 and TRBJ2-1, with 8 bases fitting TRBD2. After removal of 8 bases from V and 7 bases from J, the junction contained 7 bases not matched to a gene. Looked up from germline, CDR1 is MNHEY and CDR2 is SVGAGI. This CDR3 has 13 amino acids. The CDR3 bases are TGTGCCAGCCTCGGGGGGGGTCTAAATGAGCAGTTCTTC. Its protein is CASLGGGLNEQFF.